Below are 27 T cell receptor beta chains sequenced from a single sample in a study of T cell changes during pregnancy in multiple sclerosis. Profiled with immunoSEQ multiplex PCR; TCRdb holds only in-frame clones, not every one. The table has 15,000 or so clones, approximately 95% seen once. The source material was peripheral blood, sampled in the second trimester of pregnancy. The receptor set was obtained from a female donor in good health, enrolled as a control in a pregnancy study.

This sequence joins TRBV29-1 and TRBJ2-5; 11 positions agree with TRBD1. The junction had 5 bases not matched to a gene; V was cut back by 4 bases and J by 4 bases. From germline, CDR1 is SQVTM and CDR2 ANQGSEA. The CDR3 totals 14 residues. For the CDR3, the DNA is TGCAGCGTTGCCAGGACAGGGGGCCGAGAGACCCAGTACTTC. Amino acid sequence: CSVARTGGRETQYF.

The chain combines TRBV7-2 with TRBJ1-2, with D perhaps matching TRBD1 (6 bases). Trimming pared 2 bases from V and 4 bases from J, leaving 8 bases between. From germline, CDR1 is SGHTA and CDR2 FQGNSA. There are 13 residues in the CDR3. For the CDR3, the DNA is TGTGCCAGCAGCTTAACAGGGTTCTATGGCTACACCTTC. It codes for CASSLTGFYGYTF.

This clone was detected only a few times. The chain recombines TRBV9 with TRBJ1-1, with 7 positions matching TRBD1. CDR1 and CDR2 from the germline V gene are SGDLS and YYNGEE. The CDR3 spans 14 residues. With V trimmed by 1 base and J by 3 bases, 3 bases remained unmatched. DNA of the CDR3: TGTGCCAGCAGCGTACTCGACAGGGACACTGAAGCTTTCTTT. It encodes CASSVLDRDTEAFF.

This sequence joins TRBV28 and TRBJ1-1, with D perhaps TRBD1 (5 bases). Trimming took off 1 base at V and 8 bases at J, with 11 bases between the two ends. This CDR3 is 13 amino acids long. Germline assignment: CDR1 MDHEN and CDR2 SYDVKM. DNA of the CDR3: TGTGCCAGCAGTTTATTATGGCAGGGAGAAGCTTTCTTT. It encodes CASSLLWQGEAFF.

The rearrangement joins TRBV5-1 to TRBJ2-5, with TRBD2 matching 16 bases. Germline values: CDR1 SGHRS, CDR2 YFSETQ. With 4 bases clipped from V and 11 bases from J, the junction kept 14 bases outside the gene matches. The CDR3 has 17 amino acids. The CDR3 nucleotides are TGCGCCAGCAGCCCGGGACTAGCGGGAGGGTCGGGTGAAGAGCAGTACTTC. It translates to CASSPGLAGGSGEEQYF. Based on the CDR3 plus reference TRBV5-1 and TRBJ2-5, the full variable domain is KAGVTQTPRYLIKTRGQQVTLSCSPISGHRSVSWYQQTPGQGLQFLFEYFSETQRNKGNFPGRFSGRQFSNSRSEMNVSTLELGDSALYLCASSPGLAGGSGEEQYFGPGTRLLVL.

This clone has only one observation. J is TRBJ1-1 and V is TRBV27; tentatively, D is TRBD1 (6 bases). CDR3 length equals 14 residues. CDR1 and CDR2 from the germline V gene are MNHEY and SMNVEV (reference sequence). Trimming left V 5 bases short and J 4 bases short, with 14 bases between. The CDR3 region is CASSIQGRVTEAFF. The DNA of the CDR3 is TGTGCCAGCAGTATCCAGGGGCGGGTCACTGAAGCTTTCTTT.

The chain couples TRBV11-2 to TRBJ2-7, with 7 bases aligning to TRBD2. CDR1 SGHAT and CDR2 FQNNGV come from the germline V gene. The J segment lost 5 bases and the V segment lost 1 base, leaving 8 bases of the junction unmatched. The CDR3 length is 15 residues. The CDR3 DNA reads TGTGCCAGCAGCTTAGGGGCGGGAGTTCGGGACGAGCAGTACTTC. It yields the protein CASSLGAGVRDEQYF.

The chain carries TRBV7-2 and TRBJ2-7; 11 positions agree with TRBD1. The ends lost 5 bases at V and 1 base at J; junction bases unmatched: 1. This CDR3 has 14 amino acids. The germline V gene has CDR1 SGHTA and CDR2 FQGNSA. The CDR3 DNA sequence: TGTGCCAGCAGCCGGGACAGGGGGTCCTACGAGCAGTACTTC. Protein: CASSRDRGSYEQYF. The full variable domain, its missing parts supplied by reference TRBV7-2 and TRBJ2-7, is GAGVSQSPSNKVTEKGKDVELRCDPISGHTALYWYRQSLGQGLEFLIYFQGNSAPDKSGLPSDRFSAERTGGSVSTLTIQRTQQEDSAVYLCASSRDRGSYEQYFGPGTRLTVT.

This clone was observed once. V is TRBV7-8 and J is TRBJ2-7, with D possibly being TRBD1 (5 bases). The V end was cut by 1 base, the J end by 2 bases, with 9 bases between. CDR3 length: 14 amino acids. The germline V gene has CDR1 SGHVS and CDR2 FQNEAQ. CDR3 sequence: CASSLGRGTYEQYF. The CDR3, as DNA: TGTGCCAGCAGCTTAGGAAGGGGAACCTACGAGCAGTACTTC.

The rearrangement uses TRBV4-2 and TRBJ2-5, with TRBD2 matching over 10 bases. There are 18 residues in the CDR3. Germline V lookup: CDR1 LGHNA, CDR2 YNFKEQ. V lost 0 bases, J lost 5 bases, and 12 bases stayed unmatched. In DNA, the CDR3 is TGTGCCAGCAGCCAAGATCATGACCTAGCGGGAGTGTCGGAGACCCAGTACTTC. Translated, it gives CASSQDHDLAGVSETQYF.

The chain has TRBV13 and TRBJ2-6; 9 nucleotides agree with TRBD1. The CDR3 runs 17 residues. V gave up 5 bases and J gave up 2 bases; unmatched junction bases: 7. Germline CDR1 is PRHDT and CDR2 is FYEKMQ (reference sequence). CDR3 bases: TGTGCCAGCAGCCAGCGGGACAGGGAGGCTGGGGCCAACGTCCTGACTTTC. It codes for CASSQRDREAGANVLTF.

The chain is built from TRBV29-1 and TRBJ2-3; 10 bases agree with TRBD2. The V gene's germline CDR1 is SQVTM and CDR2 ANQGSEA. V lost 6 bases, J lost 4 bases, and 4 bases stayed unmatched. The CDR3 loop spans 13 amino acids. The CDR3 DNA is TGCAGCGTGCAGCGGGAGGGAGCAGATACGCAGTATTTT. Translating it yields CSVQREGADTQYF.

This chain links TRBV19 with TRBJ2-3; 14 bases match TRBD2. Germline lookup yields CDR1 LNHDA and CDR2 SQIVND (reference sequence). V was clipped by 7 bases and J by 6 bases; unmatched bases: 6. This CDR3 contains 15 residues. In DNA form, the CDR3 reads TGTGCCAGTACAGGGACTAGCGGGGGCCGGGATACGCAGTATTTT. Translating it yields CASTGTSGGRDTQYF.

This chain uses TRBV7-9 with TRBJ1-1, with TRBD1 matching over 7 bases. CDR1 is SEHNR and CDR2 is FQNEAQ in the germline V gene (reference sequence). The CDR3 consists of 16 residues. Trimming took 5 bases from V and 0 from J; bases not matched to a gene: 9. For the CDR3, the DNA is TGTGCCAGCAGCGTAAGACAGGGAACCATGAACACTGAAGCTTTCTTT. It is translated as CASSVRQGTMNTEAFF.

V and J are TRBV6-5 and TRBJ2-3, with 7 nucleotides matching TRBD2. Trimming cost V 2 bases and J 7 bases; bases outside gene matches: 9. The CDR3 length is 15 residues. CDR1 is MNHEY, CDR2 SVGAGI, per germline. This CDR3 reads CASSYLAVGGNTQYF. CDR3 sequence (DNA): TGTGCCAGCAGTTACCTTGCGGTGGGGGGGAATACGCAGTATTTT.

The chain recombines TRBV19 with TRBJ2-7; TRBD2 might be the D (5 bases). In germline, CDR1 is LNHDA, CDR2 SQIVND (reference sequence). The V gene lost 1 base and the J gene lost 7 bases, with 5 bases spanning the gap. CDR3 size: 11 residues. The CDR3 reads CASSIGGEQYF. CDR3 coding DNA: TGTGCCAGTAGTATAGGAGGGGAGCAGTACTTC.

The chain has TRBV7-9 and TRBJ1-2; D is undetermined. V gave up 1 base and J gave up 4 bases, with 10 bases separating them. The germline gives CDR1 SEHNR, CDR2 FQNEAQ (reference sequence). This CDR3 has 14 amino acids. The CDR3 DNA reads as TGTGCCAGCAGCTTAGTCGAGCGAACCTATGGCTACACCTTC. Encoded protein: CASSLVERTYGYTF.

The chain links TRBV10-3 to TRBJ1-2; D perhaps matches TRBD1 (5 bases). Trimming shortened V by 4 bases and J by 4 bases, and 16 bases separated the two germline ends. The germline V gene encodes CDR1 ENHRY and CDR2 SYGVKD. This CDR3 has 15 residues. CDR3: CAISVLGGGIYGYTF. The CDR3 bases are TGTGCCATCAGTGTTTTGGGCGGGGGGATCTATGGCTACACCTTC.

V and J are TRBV25-1 and TRBJ2-7; maybe TRBD2 (6 bases). This CDR3 is built from 13 residues. Trimming took 7 bases from V and 3 from J, leaving 13 bases between them. Germline CDR1 and CDR2: MGHDK and SYGVNS. CDR3: CASTAGSYYEQYF. The CDR3 bases are TGTGCCAGCACTGCGGGGAGCTACTACGAGCAGTACTTC.

V gene TRBV4-1 combines with J gene TRBJ2-5; tentative D call: TRBD2 (5 bases). CDR3 length equals 14 residues. Looked up from germline, CDR1 is MGHRA and CDR2 is YSYEKL. V lost 1 base and J 5 bases, leaving 11 bases between the germline ends. In DNA, the CDR3 is TGCGCCAGCAGCCAAGTAGCGACGGTTGAGACCCAGTACTTC. Encoded protein: CASSQVATVETQYF.

The chain carries TRBV2 and TRBJ1-2, with a tentative D call TRBD1 (6 bases). Per germline, CDR1 SNHLY and CDR2 FYNNEI. With 2 bases removed from V and 12 bases from J, the gap between germline ends came to 19 bases. This CDR3 has 14 residues. CDR3 nucleotide sequence: TGTGCCAGCAGTGAAACGGGGTACAGGGAAATTGACACCTTC. This encodes CASSETGYREIDTF.

This chain links TRBV28 with TRBJ2-1, with 11 bases lining up with TRBD2. The CDR3 has 19 residues. The J segment lost 1 base and the V segment lost 6 bases, leaving 14 bases of the junction unmatched. Germline V CDR1 and CDR2: MDHEN, SYDVKM. The CDR3 reads CASSTEEMGLAVSYNEQFF. The CDR3 region has the DNA TGTGCCAGCAGCACCGAAGAGATGGGACTAGCGGTATCCTACAATGAGCAGTTCTTC.

The chain combines TRBV4-3 with TRBJ2-3; 10 nucleotides match TRBD2. Germline CDR1 LGHNA, CDR2 YSLEER. Trimming removed 3 bases from V and 6 bases from J; junction bases left unmatched: 12. The CDR3 is 17 residues long. The CDR3 here is CASSQSSSGGLRDTQYF. CDR3 in DNA: TGCGCCAGCAGCCAGAGCTCTAGCGGGGGACTCCGGGATACGCAGTATTTT.

The CDR3 loop is CASSFPSGGGELFF. DNA of the CDR3: TGTGCCAGCAGCTTCCCTAGCGGGGGCGGGGAGCTGTTTTTT. The gene calls are TRBV11-2 and TRBJ2-2; TRBD2 matches 10 bases. The length of the CDR3 is 14 residues. V shed 3 bases and J 7 bases; nucleotides not matched to a gene: 2. Looked up from germline, CDR1 is SGHAT and CDR2 is FQNNGV.

The V call is TRBV5-1, the J call TRBJ1-2; 9 bases agree with TRBD1. In germline, CDR1 is SGHRS, CDR2 YFSETQ. The CDR3 loop spans 14 amino acids. J gave up 4 bases and V 2 bases, and 3 bases lay outside the gene matches. The chain's CDR3 is CASSFTGGSYGYTF. The CDR3 nucleotides read TGCGCCAGCAGCTTCACAGGGGGCAGCTATGGCTACACCTTC.

The chain uses TRBV28 and TRBJ1-5; no clear D. Trimming took off 5 bases at V and 2 bases at J, with 16 bases between the two ends. The CDR3 sequence is 16 residues long. Germline CDR1 and CDR2: MDHEN and SYDVKM. CDR3 region: CASSLRAAGGNQPQHF. The CDR3 DNA reads TGTGCCAGCAGTCTCCGGGCCGCGGGAGGCAATCAGCCCCAGCATTTT.

J is TRBJ2-7 and V is TRBV7-6; D not resolved. Per germline, CDR1 SGHVS and CDR2 FNYEAQ. CDR3 length equals 15 residues. V was cut by 5 bases and J by 3 bases, with 17 bases left in between. The CDR3 DNA sequence: TGTGCCAGCAGCGCCTACACGGCAGGCCACTACGAGCAGTACTTC. Protein: CASSAYTAGHYEQYF. Together with reference TRBV7-6 and TRBJ2-7, the CDR3 gives the full variable domain: GAGVSQSPRYKVTKRGQDVALRCDPISGHVSLYWYRQALGQGPEFLTYFNYEAQQDKSGLPNDRFSAERPEGSISTLTIQRTEQRDSAMYRCASSAYTAGHYEQYFGPGTRLTVT.